Below, one T cell receptor beta chain is given with its context. The clone's antigen remains unknown. Within one base of it there is no much larger clone, and no base qualities were kept. V loses 5 bases at its end and J loses 8 bases; junction bases beyond the gene matches: 7. CDR1 and CDR2, per the germline V gene (reference sequence), are GTSNPN and SVGIG. From cysteine to phenylalanine, the CDR3 is 12 amino acids long. Only the CDR3 region is kept as DNA, spanning 36 bases read in frame from base 1. Patients with a history of autoimmune disease or receiving systemic immunosuppression were excluded from the trial. Peripheral blood for TCR sequencing was drawn from every dose cohort at baseline, at cycle 4 day 1 and at cycle 7 day 1. The samples were taken from a phase I, first-in-human, multicenter, open-label dose-escalation trial of ivuxolimab. Adults with locally advanced or metastatic melanoma, renal cell, hepatocellular, or head and neck squamous cell carcinoma were enrolled in the trial. Before TCR sequencing, CD4+ and CD8+ T cells were separately sorted from peripheral blood.

The data stem from a study of OX40 agonist ivuxolimab in advanced cancers. Study-wide context: Ivuxolimab was a fully human IgG2 agonistic monoclonal antibody targeting the costimulatory receptor OX40 (CD134). The point of sequencing TCRbeta in the periphery was to test whether ivuxolimab changed TCR sequence diversity and drove clonal T-cell expansion. In the dose-escalation cohort, 75% to 85% of patients were male, and the mean age was approximately 60 years with a range of roughly 20 to 80. Three dose-escalation patients achieved partial responses, one with hepatocellular carcinoma and two with cutaneous melanoma. The paper covers the monotherapy dose-escalation part of the phase I ivuxolimab trial, which included N of about 56 patients. Patients were allowed to have had prior anti-PD-1, anti-PD-L1 or anti-CTLA-4 therapy, and approximately 40% of the dose-escalation patients had been treated with checkpoint inhibitors. Among the roughly 52 dose-escalation patients, some 20 had hepatocellular carcinoma, roughly 15 melanoma, 9 renal cell carcinoma and 9 head and neck cancer. Intravenous ivuxolimab was administered to patients every 2 weeks at six dose levels: 0.01, 0.1, 0.3, 1.5, 3 and 10 mg/kg. Summary of the overall study and its limitations: Low levels of normalized T-cell clonal expansion were also seen in some patients who did not respond. The antigen specificity of the peripheral T cells that underwent clonal expansion was not determined. After ivuxolimab, expanded clones were on average more numerous among CD8+ T cells than among CD4+ T cells. In the 0.1-3.0 mg/kg groups, partial responders had among the lowest normalized peripheral clonal expansion, particularly in CD8+ T cells. At doses of 0.1 to 3.0 mg/kg, clonal expansion of both CD4+ and CD8+ blood T cells was observed from baseline to week 6.

To sequence the TCRbeta CDR3 region, genomic DNA was isolated from the sorted cells. TCRbeta CDR3 regions were sequenced using the immunoSEQ Assay. TCRdb provides this immuneACCESS table in a form limited to in-frame rearrangements. Some clones are lacking; in checked studies, under half of them reflect an unresolved V gene, and why the rest are absent is not known. Present in this sample are roughly 80,000 clones, about 90% of which were seen just once. The top ten clonotypes cover more than 1.5% of the sample. The receptor chain draws on TRBV30 and TRBJ2-3, with TRBD1 identical over 7 junction bases. The sequenced sample was CD4+ or CD8+ T cells sorted from blood, obtained in a trial of the OX40 agonist ivuxolimab. This TCR was recovered from an adult with an advanced solid tumor such as melanoma, head and neck, liver or kidney cancer. The CDR3 corresponds to CAWGDRFGTQYF. The DNA sequence is as follows: TGTGCCTGGGGGGACAGATTCGGTACGCAGTATTTT.